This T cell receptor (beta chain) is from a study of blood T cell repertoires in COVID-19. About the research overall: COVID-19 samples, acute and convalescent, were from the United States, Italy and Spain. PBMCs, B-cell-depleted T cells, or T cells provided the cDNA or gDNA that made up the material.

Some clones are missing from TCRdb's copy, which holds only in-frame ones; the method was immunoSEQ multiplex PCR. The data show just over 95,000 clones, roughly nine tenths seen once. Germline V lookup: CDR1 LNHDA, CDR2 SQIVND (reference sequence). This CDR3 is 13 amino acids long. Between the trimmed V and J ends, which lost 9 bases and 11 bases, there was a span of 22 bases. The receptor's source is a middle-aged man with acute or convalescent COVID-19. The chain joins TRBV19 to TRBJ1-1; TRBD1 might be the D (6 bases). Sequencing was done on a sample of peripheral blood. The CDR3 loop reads CASRSPGTGSAFF. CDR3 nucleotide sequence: TGTGCCAGCCGCTCGCCTGGTACAGGGTCGGCTTTCTTT.